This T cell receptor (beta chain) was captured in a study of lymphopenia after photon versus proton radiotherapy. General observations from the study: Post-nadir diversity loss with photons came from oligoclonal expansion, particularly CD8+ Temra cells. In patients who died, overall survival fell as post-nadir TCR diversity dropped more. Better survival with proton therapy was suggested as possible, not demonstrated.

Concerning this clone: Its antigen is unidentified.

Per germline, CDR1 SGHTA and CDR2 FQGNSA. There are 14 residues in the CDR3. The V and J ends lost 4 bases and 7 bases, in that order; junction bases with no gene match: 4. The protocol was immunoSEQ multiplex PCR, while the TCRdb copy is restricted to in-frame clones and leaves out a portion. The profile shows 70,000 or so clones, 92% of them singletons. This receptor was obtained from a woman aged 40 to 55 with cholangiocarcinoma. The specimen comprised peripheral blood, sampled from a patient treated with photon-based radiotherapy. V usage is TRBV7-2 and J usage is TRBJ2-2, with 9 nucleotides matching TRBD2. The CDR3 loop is CASSSRLAVGELFF. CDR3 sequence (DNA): TGTGCCAGCAGCTCCAGACTAGCGGTCGGGGAGCTGTTTTTT.